This T cell receptor beta chain originates from a study of regulatory T cells in long-lasting Graves disease. This clonotype was found a few times. Its matching antigen is unknown. Time point here: persistent/refractory GD, antithyroid drugs over 5 years with positive TRAb. Preparation of the TCR library used RNA extracted from PBMCs. The V segment lost 3 bases and the J segment 15 bases; nucleotides outside the gene matches: 5. Germline CDR1 and CDR2: LGHDT and YNNKEL (reference sequence). CDR3 size: 12 residues. Whole-study results and caveats: Reduced TCR diversity was observed in persistent Graves' patients versus newly diagnosed patients. New patients shared around 920 public clonotypes, fewer than the approximately 2,500 shared by persistent patients.

TCR beta libraries were built with iRepertoire HTBI primers and Arm-PCR of CDR3 regions. MiXCR was run by TCRdb on the multiplex PCR reads, yielding one entry per CDR3 protein. This sample carries around 450,000 distinct CDR3 sequences, around a fifth of them seen once, and the ten largest clones take 6.5% to 9%. The TCR comes from a female donor with Graves disease. V is TRBV3-1 and J is TRBJ2-2; 9 bases agree with TRBD2. Sequences were derived from peripheral blood mononuclear cells (PBMCs), sampled when the disease was refractory, from a patient treated with antithyroid drugs. Written as DNA, the CDR3 is TGTGCCAGCAGCCAGTTTAGCGGGGGAATGTTTTTT. This codes for CASSQFSGGMFF.